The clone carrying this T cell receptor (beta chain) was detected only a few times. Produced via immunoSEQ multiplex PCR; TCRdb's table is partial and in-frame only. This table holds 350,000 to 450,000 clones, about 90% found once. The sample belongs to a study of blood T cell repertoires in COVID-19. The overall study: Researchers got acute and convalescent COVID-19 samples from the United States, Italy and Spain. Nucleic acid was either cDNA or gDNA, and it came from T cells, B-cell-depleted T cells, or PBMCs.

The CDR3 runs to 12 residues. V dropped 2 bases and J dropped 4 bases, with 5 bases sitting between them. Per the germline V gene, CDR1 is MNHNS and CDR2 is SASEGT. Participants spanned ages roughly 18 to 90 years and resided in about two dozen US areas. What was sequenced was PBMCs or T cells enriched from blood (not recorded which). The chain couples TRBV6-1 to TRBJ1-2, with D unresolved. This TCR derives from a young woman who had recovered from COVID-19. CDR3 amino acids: CASSEFRYGYTF. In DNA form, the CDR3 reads TGTGCCAGCAGTGAATTCCGCTATGGCTACACCTTC.